Presented here are 11 T cell receptor beta chains from one specimen sequenced in a study of glioma-infiltrating T cells. Amplification of TCR alpha and beta CDR3 regions from RNA used iRepertoire nested multiplex PCR. One entry per CDR3 protein, called by TCRdb with MiXCR from the multiplex PCR reads. The data hold tens of thousands of distinct CDR3 sequences, with approximately 22% observed a single time. Sequencing was done on a sample of glioma tissue, nonneoplastic brain tissue, or PBMCs (not recorded which). Receptors originate from a human donor with low-grade glioma or glioblastoma, undergoing nonglioma brain surgery, or in good health (not recorded which).

This clonotype appeared a few times. V gene TRBV3-1 combines with J gene TRBJ2-2; the match to TRBD2 covers 15 bases. The trim removed 4 bases at V and 5 bases at J, leaving 5 bases unmatched. The CDR3 is 17 residues long. Germline-derived CDR1 and CDR2 are LGHDT and YNNKEL (reference sequence). Written as DNA, the CDR3 is TGTGCCAGCAGCCGGACTAGCGGGAGGGCCGGAACCGGGGAGCTGTTTTTT. Its protein is CASSRTSGRAGTGELFF.

This chain joins TRBV5-1 and TRBJ2-7; D unclear. V lost 1 base to trimming and J lost 7 bases, with 15 bases between them. Per germline, CDR1 SGHRS and CDR2 YFSETQ. This CDR3 contains 14 residues. The CDR3 DNA is TGCGCCAGCAGCTTGAGCGACCCTCCGCGGGAGCAGTACTTC. Protein product: CASSLSDPPREQYF.

This clonotype has a count of ten or more. The chain links TRBV3-1 to TRBJ2-5, with 8 bases identical to TRBD1. The V segment lost 2 bases and the J segment 11 bases; nucleotides outside the gene matches: 7. The CDR3 consists of 13 residues. Germline values: CDR1 LGHDT, CDR2 YNNKEL (reference sequence). CDR3 protein: CASSQNNYRGQYF. The DNA for the CDR3 is TGTGCCAGCAGCCAAAATAATTACAGGGGGCAGTACTTC.

The V gene is TRBV14, the J gene TRBJ2-6; D perhaps matches TRBD1 (5 bases). Germline lookup yields CDR1 SGHDN and CDR2 FVKESK. Trimming removed 2 bases at V and 0 bases at J, with 11 bases between. There are 17 residues in the CDR3. The CDR3 region has the DNA TGTGCCAGCAGCCAAAAAGGGGCCCCCTCTGGGGCCAACGTCCTGACTTTC. Its protein product is CASSQKGAPSGANVLTF.

This clonotype showed up many times. The V call is TRBV12-3 or TRBV12-4, the J call TRBJ2-3, with D hard to call. The CDR3 covers 15 residues. Trimming stripped 3 bases from V and 0 bases from J, with 10 bases between. The CDR3 nucleotides read TGTGCCAGCAGTTTTAGGAGCCAGAGCACAGATACGCAGTATTTT. This gives the protein CASSFRSQSTDTQYF.

The J gene is TRBJ2-5, the V gene TRBV11-2; 7 nucleotides agree with TRBD2. The CDR3 consists of 15 residues. The V gene end was trimmed by 3 bases and the J gene end by 1 base; junction bases not matched to a gene: 5. The germline CDR1 and CDR2 sequences are SGHAT and FQNNGV. This chain's CDR3 is CASSFSGGGQETQYF. As DNA, the CDR3 is TGTGCCAGCAGCTTTTCAGGCGGGGGCCAAGAGACCCAGTACTTC. Based on the CDR3 plus reference TRBV11-2 and TRBJ2-5, the full variable domain is EAGVAQSPRYKIIEKRQSVAFWCNPISGHATLYWYQQILGQGPKLLIQFQNNGVVDDSQLPKDRFSAERLKGVDSTLKIQPAKLEDSAVYLCASSFSGGGQETQYFGPGTRLLVL.

This clonotype showed up many times. The chain uses TRBV7-9 and TRBJ2-1; 14 bases align to TRBD2. The germline V gene has CDR1 SEHNR and CDR2 FQNEAQ (reference sequence). This CDR3 is built from 18 residues. The trim removed 5 bases at V and 7 bases at J, leaving 13 bases unmatched. The CDR3 region is CASSRGTSGSTWNNEQFF. As DNA, the CDR3 is TGTGCCAGCAGCCGAGGGACTAGCGGGAGTACGTGGAATAATGAGCAGTTCTTC.

This clonotype was seen at least ten times. The chain has TRBV20-1 and TRBJ1-2; D gene uncertain. Germline CDR1 is DFQATT and CDR2 is SNEGSKA (reference sequence). The CDR3 has 14 amino acids. V was clipped by 3 bases and J by 0 bases, with 11 bases between them. CDR3 residues: CSASGSRANYGYTF. The CDR3 nucleotides read TGCAGTGCTAGCGGGTCGCGAGCTAACTATGGCTACACCTTC.

Worth noting for this clonotype: A read error may be the cause here, since a much bigger clone is one base away. The chain combines TRBV12-3 or TRBV12-4 with TRBJ1-3; D is ambiguous. This CDR3 contains 15 residues. The V gene lost 6 bases and the J gene lost 2 bases, with 14 bases spanning the gap. Here the CDR3 DNA reads TGTGCCAGCAGCCAAATACAGAGAACTGGAAACACCATATATTTT. Its protein is CASSQIQRTGNTIYF.

This clonotype was found many times. This rearrangement joins TRBV5-1 to TRBJ1-1, with D hard to call. CDR3 length equals 14 residues. The V end lost 1 base, the J end lost 4 bases, and 11 bases lay between the germline ends. Germline CDR1 reads SGHRS; CDR2 reads YFSETQ. The CDR3 DNA sequence: TGCGCCAGCAGCTTGACGACGGTTGTCACTGAAGCTTTCTTT. The encoded protein is CASSLTTVVTEAFF.

This clonotype was counted at least ten times. The rearrangement joins TRBV29-1 to TRBJ2-5, with 10 bases that match TRBD2. The V segment lost 6 bases and the J segment 1 base; nucleotides outside the gene matches: 5. In germline, CDR1 is SQVTM, CDR2 ANQGSEA. The CDR3 sequence is 14 residues long. The CDR3 sequence is CSVPLAGLQETQYF. The CDR3 nucleotides read TGCAGCGTCCCACTAGCGGGACTCCAAGAGACCCAGTACTTC.